Sequencing of this T cell receptor beta chain was carried out in a study of blood T cell repertoires in COVID-19. As processed by the authors: Amplification of reference gene primers provided the estimated nucleated cell counts. Using immunoSEQ multiplex PCR, the repertoire was profiled, and TCRdb retains in-frame clones only, with some absent. That table gives V, J and clone size, and the DNA gave D and trimming. The sample yields around 63,000 clones, under 90% seen once. CDR3 length: 14 residues. The V gene lost 1 base and the J gene lost 6 bases, with 11 bases spanning the gap. Germline CDR1 and CDR2: SGHRS and YFSETQ. This clone has more than one count but fewer than ten. The same CDR3 is also encoded by other DNA sequences in this sample.

The specimen was peripheral blood. The J gene is TRBJ1-5, the V gene TRBV5-1; tentative D call: TRBD1 (5 bases). This TCR came from a woman aged 80 or over with active or convalescent COVID-19. The CDR3 DNA is TGCGCCAGCAGCTTGTCGGGGGGAGGTCAGCCCCAGCATTTT. Translation gives CASSLSGGGQPQHF.